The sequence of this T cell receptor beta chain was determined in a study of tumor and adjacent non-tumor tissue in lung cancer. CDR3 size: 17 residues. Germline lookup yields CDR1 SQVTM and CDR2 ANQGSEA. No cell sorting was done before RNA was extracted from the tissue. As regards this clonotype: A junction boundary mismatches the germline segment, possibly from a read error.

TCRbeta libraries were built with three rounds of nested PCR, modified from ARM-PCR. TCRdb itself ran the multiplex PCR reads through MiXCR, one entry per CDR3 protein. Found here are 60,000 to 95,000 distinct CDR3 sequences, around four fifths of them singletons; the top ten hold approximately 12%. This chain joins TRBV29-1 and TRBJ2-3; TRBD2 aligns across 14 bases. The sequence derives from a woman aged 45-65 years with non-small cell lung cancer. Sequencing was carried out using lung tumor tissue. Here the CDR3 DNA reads TGCAGCGTTGAGACGACTAGCGGGAGGGGCCAAGGAGATACTCAGTATTTT. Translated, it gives CSVETTSGRGQGDTQYF.